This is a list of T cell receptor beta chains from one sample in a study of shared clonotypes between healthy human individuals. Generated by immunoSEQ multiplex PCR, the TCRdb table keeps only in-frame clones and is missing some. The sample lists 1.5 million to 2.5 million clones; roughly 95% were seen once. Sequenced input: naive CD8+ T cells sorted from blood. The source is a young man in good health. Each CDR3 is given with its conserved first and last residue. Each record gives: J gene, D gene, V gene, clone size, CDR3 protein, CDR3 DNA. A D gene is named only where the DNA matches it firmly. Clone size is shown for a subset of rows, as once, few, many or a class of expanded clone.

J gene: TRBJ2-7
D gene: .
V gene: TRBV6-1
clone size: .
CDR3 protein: CASSEVFWTARSSYEQYF
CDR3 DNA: TGTGCCAGCAGTGAAGTCTTTTGGACAGCTCGTAGCTCCTACGAGCAGTACTTC

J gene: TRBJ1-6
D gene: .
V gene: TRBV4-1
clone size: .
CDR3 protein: CASSHEDREAPLHF
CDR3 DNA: TGCGCCAGCAGCCATGAAGACCGGGAGGCTCCGCTCCACTTT

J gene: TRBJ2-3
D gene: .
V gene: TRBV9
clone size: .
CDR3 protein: CASSVPLEGEETDTQYF
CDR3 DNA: TGTGCCAGCAGCGTCCCTCTTGAGGGAGAGGAAACAGATACGCAGTATTTT

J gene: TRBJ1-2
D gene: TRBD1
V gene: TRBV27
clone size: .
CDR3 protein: CASSSGQDYGYTF
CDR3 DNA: TGTGCCAGCAGTTCGGGACAGGACTATGGCTACACCTTC

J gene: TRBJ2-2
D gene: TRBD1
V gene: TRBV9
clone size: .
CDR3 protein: CASSVGGQVYTGELFF
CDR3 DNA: TGTGCCAGCAGCGTAGGGGGACAGGTTTACACCGGGGAGCTGTTTTTT

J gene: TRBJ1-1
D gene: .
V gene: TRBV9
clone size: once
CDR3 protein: CASSVEVGGATEAFF
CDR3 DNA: TGTGCCAGCAGCGTAGAAGTTGGGGGGGCCACTGAAGCTTTCTTT

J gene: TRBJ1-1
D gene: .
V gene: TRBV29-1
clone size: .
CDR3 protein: CSAFGRGEAFF
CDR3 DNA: TGCAGCGCTTTCGGCAGAGGGGAAGCTTTCTTT

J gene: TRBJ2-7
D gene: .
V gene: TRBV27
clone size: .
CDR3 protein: CASSFRGQQEQYF
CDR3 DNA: TGTGCCAGCAGTTTTCGCGGACAGCAAGAGCAGTACTTC

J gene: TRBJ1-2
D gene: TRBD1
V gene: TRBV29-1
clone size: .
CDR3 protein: CSVEDTGGLGGYTF
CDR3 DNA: TGCAGCGTTGAAGACACAGGGGGTTTAGGGGGCTACACCTTC

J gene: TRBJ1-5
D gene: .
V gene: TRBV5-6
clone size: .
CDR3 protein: CASSFGGGGVQPQHF
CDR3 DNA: TGTGCCAGCAGCTTTGGAGGAGGGGGAGTTCAGCCCCAGCATTTT

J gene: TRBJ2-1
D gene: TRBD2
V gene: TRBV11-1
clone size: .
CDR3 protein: CASSEGESGGMDEQFF
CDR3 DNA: TGTGCCAGCAGCGAGGGAGAGAGCGGGGGAATGGATGAGCAGTTCTTC

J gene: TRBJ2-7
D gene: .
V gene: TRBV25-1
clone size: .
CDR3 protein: CASKQGYEQYF
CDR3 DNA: TGTGCCAGCAAACAGGGCTACGAGCAGTACTTC

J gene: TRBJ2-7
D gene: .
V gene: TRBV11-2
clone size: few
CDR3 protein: CASSLEASYEQYF
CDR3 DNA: TGTGCCAGCAGCTTAGAGGCCTCCTACGAGCAGTACTTC